This T cell receptor beta chain came from a study of T cells after yellow fever vaccination. Study-level background: Where fractions had low cell numbers, libraries were prepared from them with the SMART-Seq v4 Ultra Low Input RNA kit.

A process of 5'RACE template switching, which added a universal primer site and UMIs, was used to make TCR cDNA. TCRdb re-called the 5' RACE reads with MiXCR, one entry per CDR3 protein. The profile shows more than 300,000 distinct CDR3 sequences, approximately 7% of them singletons. Only a few counts were recorded for this clonotype. With 4 bases removed from V and 0 bases from J, the gap between germline ends came to 8 bases. The CDR3 is made up of 13 amino acids. Per the germline V gene, CDR1 is SGHRS and CDR2 is YFSETQ. Here the sequenced sample was PBMCs, taken around 45 days after the first yellow fever vaccination. The chain carries TRBV5-1 and TRBJ2-7, with D hard to call. This clonotype was sampled from a man aged 18 to 29 who received the YFV17D yellow fever vaccine. CDR3 sequence reads: CASSGDYSYEQYF. DNA of the CDR3: TGCGCCAGCAGCGGGGATTACTCCTACGAGCAGTACTTC.